These 15 T cell receptor beta chains originate from one sample sequenced in a study of cytomegalovirus exposure and HLA in healthy donors. 60 Vbeta and 13 Jbeta primers were used in PCR. Assay: immunoSEQ multiplex PCR; the TCRdb copy retains only in-frame clones and omits some. The sample consists of about 190,000 clones, 86% of them appearing once. Specimen: PBMCs. All receptors come from a woman aged 30 to 39 in good health and CMV-seronegative.

This chain uses TRBV7-9 with TRBJ2-2; possibly TRBD1 for D (6 bases). Trimming shortened V by 9 bases and J by 0 bases, and 8 bases separated the two germline ends. This CDR3 region has 13 residues. The germline V gene has CDR1 SEHNR and CDR2 FQNEAQ (reference sequence). CDR3 residues: CARTGTNTGELFF. The CDR3 DNA sequence: TGTGCCAGGACAGGAACGAACACCGGGGAGCTGTTTTTT.

The J gene is TRBJ1-1, the V gene TRBV7-9, with D unclear. The V and J ends lost 1 base and 3 bases respectively, with 18 bases between them. CDR3 size: 17 residues. Germline V gene lookup returns CDR1 SEHNR and CDR2 FQNEAQ (reference sequence). CDR3 sequence reads: CASSLVTGMGGYTEAFF. CDR3 nucleotide sequence: TGTGCCAGCAGCTTAGTGACCGGCATGGGAGGGTACACTGAAGCTTTCTTT.

This rearrangement joins TRBV28 to TRBJ2-7; 10 positions agree with TRBD2. CDR1 MDHEN and CDR2 SYDVKM come from the germline V gene. This CDR3 is 14 amino acids long. After removal of 5 bases from V and 5 bases from J, the junction contained 6 bases not matched to a gene. The DNA of the CDR3 is TGTGCCAGCAGTCCTAGCGGGAGACGGAACGAGCAGTACTTC. This translates into CASSPSGRRNEQYF. Supplemented by reference TRBV28 and TRBJ2-7, the full variable domain reads DVKVTQSSRYLVKRTGEKVFLECVQDMDHENMFWYRQDPGLGLRLIYFSYDVKMKEKGDIPEGYSVSREKKERFSLILESASTNQTSMYLCASSPSGRRNEQYFGPGTRLTVT.

The chain uses TRBV5-4 and TRBJ1-2; 9 bases are a match to TRBD1. V gave up 0 bases and J gave up 7 bases; unmatched junction bases: 7. CDR1 is SGHNT and CDR2 is YYREEE in the germline V gene (reference sequence). This CDR3 is built from 15 residues. CDR3 in DNA: TGTGCCAGCAGCTTGGCCGGGACAGGGTCGGTTGGCTACACCTTC. This codes for CASSLAGTGSVGYTF. Full variable domain (outside the CDR3, taken from reference TRBV5-4 and TRBJ1-2): ETGVTQSPTHLIKTRGQQVTLRCSSQSGHNTVSWYQQALGQGPQFIFQYYREEENGRGNFPPRFSGLQFPNYSSELNVNALELDDSALYLCASSLAGTGSVGYTFGSGTRLTVV.

V and J are TRBV28 and TRBJ2-2, with D maybe TRBD1 (8 bases). Trimming left V 5 bases short and J 5 bases short, with 15 bases between. In germline, CDR1 is MDHEN, CDR2 SYDVKM. The CDR3 loop spans 15 amino acids. This CDR3 reads CASSPPQGGTGELFF. The CDR3 nucleotides are TGTGCCAGCAGTCCCCCACAGGGGGGGACCGGGGAGCTGTTTTTT.

This chain links TRBV4-2 with TRBJ2-5, with 12 bases lining up with TRBD2. Germline values: CDR1 LGHNA, CDR2 YNFKEQ. There are 18 residues in the CDR3. J was trimmed by 5 bases and V by 1 base; bases with no gene match: 11. In nucleotides, the CDR3 is TGTGCCAGCAGCCAAGGTGTCGCTAGCGGGGGGGCAGGGGAGACCCAGTACTTC. Translated: CASSQGVASGGAGETQYF.

The J gene is TRBJ2-7, the V gene TRBV6-6; TRBD1 aligns across 8 bases. CDR3 size: 14 residues. In germline, CDR1 is MNHNY, CDR2 SVGAGI (reference sequence). With 1 base clipped from V and 2 bases from J, the junction kept 1 base outside the gene matches. CDR3 amino acids: CASSYLGQAYEQYF. The CDR3 DNA is TGTGCCAGCAGTTACTTGGGACAGGCCTACGAGCAGTACTTC.

The chain is built from TRBV6-1 and TRBJ1-6, with D uncertain. The CDR3 has 13 residues. V was trimmed by 6 bases and J by 8 bases, leaving 11 bases between them. Germline values: CDR1 MNHNS, CDR2 SASEGT. CDR3 protein: CASRPRTDSPLHF. The DNA of the CDR3 is TGTGCCAGCAGACCCAGAACCGATTCACCCCTCCACTTT.

For the CDR3, the DNA is TGTGCCAGTAGTACCACCGGGACAGTAGAAGCTTTCTTT. This codes for CASSTTGTVEAFF. This chain connects TRBV19 to TRBJ1-1, with TRBD1 matching 7 bases. The ends lost 4 bases at V and 8 bases at J; junction bases unmatched: 7. Germline CDR1 is LNHDA and CDR2 is SQIVND (reference sequence). The CDR3 spans 13 residues.

This clone has a single count. V gene TRBV5-4 combines with J gene TRBJ2-1; tentatively, D is TRBD1 (5 bases). Trimming took 3 bases from V and 6 from J, leaving 16 bases between them. The CDR3 is made up of 15 amino acids. The germline V gene has CDR1 SGHNT and CDR2 YYREEE (reference sequence). CDR3 bases: TGTGCCAGCAGCTCCACAAAAAGGGGTCTCAATGAGCAGTTCTTC. This encodes CASSSTKRGLNEQFF. Full variable domain (outside the CDR3, taken from reference TRBV5-4 and TRBJ2-1): ETGVTQSPTHLIKTRGQQVTLRCSSQSGHNTVSWYQQALGQGPQFIFQYYREEENGRGNFPPRFSGLQFPNYSSELNVNALELDDSALYLCASSSTKRGLNEQFFGPGTRLTVL.

The chain employs TRBV15 and TRBJ2-3; 7 nucleotides match TRBD2. CDR1 LNHNV and CDR2 YYDKDF come from the germline V gene (reference sequence). CDR3 length: 19 residues. Trimming took 0 bases from V and 4 from J; bases not matched to a gene: 16. CDR3 coding DNA: TGTGCCACCAGCAGAGATCCGGGACTATCCGAAAGAAAGGCAGATACGCAGTATTTT. It translates to CATSRDPGLSERKADTQYF.

The gene calls are TRBV18 and TRBJ2-3; a possible D gene is TRBD1 (5 bases). CDR1 KGHSH and CDR2 LQKENI come from the germline V gene. There are 15 residues in the CDR3. V was cut by 2 bases and J by 6 bases, with 15 bases left in between. This CDR3 is CASSPGDSTRDTQYF. In DNA form, the CDR3 reads TGTGCCAGCTCACCAGGAGACAGTACCAGGGATACGCAGTATTTT.

This chain links TRBV6-1 with TRBJ1-1; 10 nucleotides line up with TRBD1. Looked up from germline, CDR1 is MNHNS and CDR2 is SASEGT. This CDR3 spans 15 amino acids. The V and J ends lost 2 bases and 4 bases, in that order; junction bases with no gene match: 4. The DNA of the CDR3 is TGTGCCAGCAGTGAACGTTGGACAGGGGGCACTGAAGCTTTCTTT. It codes for CASSERWTGGTEAFF.

The genes are TRBV5-1 and TRBJ2-3; TRBD2 matches at 14 bases. This CDR3 spans 17 amino acids. V shed 0 bases, J shed 5 bases, and the junction held 5 bases outside the gene matches. Germline lookup yields CDR1 SGHRS and CDR2 YFSETQ. The CDR3 loop reads CASSLEGLAGAVDTQYF. In nucleotides, the CDR3 is TGCGCCAGCAGCTTGGAGGGACTAGCGGGGGCAGTAGATACGCAGTATTTT.

This clone came up a few times. The chain carries TRBV29-1 and TRBJ2-2; TRBD1 might be the D (5 bases). Germline values: CDR1 SQVTM, CDR2 ANQGSEA. The CDR3 loop spans 13 amino acids. Trimming took 5 bases from V and 2 from J, leaving 9 bases between them. The CDR3 DNA reads as TGCAGCGTTACTGGGGCCAACACCGGGGAGCTGTTTTTT. Its translation is CSVTGANTGELFF.